The TCR beta chain under discussion was sequenced for a study of CDR3 diversity in severe acne. Losses at the gene ends were 8 bases for V and 9 bases for J; bases not matched to a gene: 7. The CDR3 contains 14 residues. From germline, CDR1 is MNHEY and CDR2 SVGAGI. MiXCR, applied by TCRdb to the PCR reads, yields one record per CDR3 protein. The data contain approximately 77,000 distinct CDR3 sequences, roughly 49% of them singletons. Sequencing was done on a sample of blood. The V call is TRBV6-5, the J call TRBJ1-6, with 10 bases matching TRBD1. The receptor's source is a male donor with severe acne vulgaris. CDR3 loop: CASLTTGGGSPLHF. DNA of the CDR3: TGTGCCAGCCTGACGACAGGGGGCGGTTCACCCCTCCACTTT.